This TCR beta chain emerged from a study of T cell responses to AZD1222 COVID-19 vaccine (dated by TCRdb to about 2021). With regard to the full study: A total of over 230 trial participants underwent TCR sequencing, of whom roughly 210 had received two doses of AZD1222 and approximately 25 had received two doses of the MenACWY control vaccine. Trial participants were enrolled into age subgroups of 18-55, 56-69 and 70-plus years, which contained about 150, 27 and 61 TCR-sequenced participants, respectively. What the authors observed across the whole study: The vaccine-associated CD4 TCRs covered the entire spike protein, and the dominant responses fell in regions 160-218 and 743-854. In the small 56-69-year group, the increase in depth fell short of significance, most likely because of low power. Conclusions about previously exposed vaccinees are limited because only six or seven AZD1222 recipients were SARS-CoV-2 seropositive at baseline. After two AZD1222 doses, both the breadth and the depth of spike-specific TCRs were significantly higher than at day 0 and than in MenACWY recipients. Epitopes outside the regions mutated in the B.1.351 and B.1.1.7 variants were reportedly recognized by nearly half of the unique spike-specific TCRs. Because no day 14 peak-response samples were available, the repertoires could be characterized only after the peak T cell response. Participants were mostly white British and included more females than males, and it was suggested by the authors that clonal diversity may have been underestimated.

As concerns this clone: Its antigen specificity is not known. Nothing much larger sits one base from this clone, and base qualities are not available.

The CDR3 regions of human TCRbeta chains were subjected to immunosequencing. Per the source publication's procedure: TCRs in the repertoires were compared against a reference library of SARS-CoV-2-specific TCRs that had been generated with the MIRA antigen-specificity platform. Breadth was defined as the fraction of unique TCRs that were SARS-CoV-2-associated, and depth was defined as the fraction of total T cells that were SARS-CoV-2-associated. Using the MIRA data, each spike-specific TCR was assigned both to the spike region to which the TCR was reactive and to a CD4 or CD8 class. Log10-transformed breadth and depth values were compared by one-way ANOVA with Sidak's multiple comparisons tests. The table was pulled from immuneACCESS by TCRdb, which kept in-frame rearrangements only. Such tables lose some clones; where checked, under half of the loss comes from unresolved V genes, and the rest has no known cause. V and J calls and clone size are given by that table; D and trimming were obtained from the DNA. This sample lists about 100,000 clones; around 90% were detected once. Clones ranked in the top ten supply over 2% of the sample.

Clipping removes 4 bases from V and 0 bases from J, with 2 as the unmatched junction base count. The CDR3 numbers 15 residues from cysteine through phenylalanine. The only DNA kept is the CDR3, 45 bases in frame from the first base. CDR1 and CDR2 (MDHEN, SYDVKM) derive from the germline V gene. This sample's time point label indicates: about 28 days (+/-7) after the second vaccine dose. Because spike-specific TCR depth and breadth did not differ between the two schedules, AZD1222 recipients who got a second dose at roughly 4 weeks were pooled with those who got a second dose at roughly 12 weeks. Vaccinee samples were obtained from the UK trials COV001 and COV002, which included a single-blind randomized controlled phase 2/3 trial of AZD1222 (ChAdOx1 nCoV-19) in healthy adults. For TCRbeta chain sequencing, PBMC samples from trial participants were taken at day 0 and at day 28 after the second dose.

The origin of this receptor is an adult who received the AZD1222 COVID-19 vaccine. This sample comprised peripheral blood, obtained 28 days after the second AZD1222 dose. The rearrangement joined TRBV28 to TRBJ1-4; 7 bases in between match TRBD1. The DNA sequence is given as TGTGCCAGCAGTTCCACAGGGGCAACTAATGAAAAACTGTTTTTT. Protein translation: CASSSTGATNEKLFF.